These 17 T cell receptor beta chains share one sample of origin, sequenced in a study of blood T cell repertoires in COVID-19. Some clones are missing from TCRdb's copy, which holds only in-frame ones; the method was immunoSEQ multiplex PCR. The sample contains under 150,000 clones, about 92% of which appear only once. Sequenced input: peripheral blood. The receptors originated from a man in his forties or fifties with active COVID-19.

The CDR3 DNA reads as TGTGCCAGCCGGCCTAATATAGCGGGCACAGATACGCAGTATTTT. Translated: CASRPNIAGTDTQYF. This chain uses TRBV7-6 with TRBJ2-3, with D possibly TRBD2 on 6 matching bases. The CDR3 is 15 amino acids. Germline V gene data show CDR1 as SGHVS and CDR2 as FNYEAQ. V was cut by 8 bases and J by 1 base, with 16 bases left in between.

J is TRBJ2-5 and V is TRBV5-1, with TRBD2 identical over 11 bases. Germline CDR1 is SGHRS and CDR2 is YFSETQ. The CDR3 length is 16 residues. The V segment lost 0 bases and the J segment 5 bases; nucleotides outside the gene matches: 6. The CDR3 DNA sequence: TGCGCCAGCAGCTTGGAACTAGCGGGGGCGGGGGAGACCCAGTACTTC. Encoded protein: CASSLELAGAGETQYF.

The CDR3 loop reads CASSQRGGFGNTIYF. The DNA for the CDR3 is TGTGCCAGCAGCCAGAGAGGGGGTTTTGGAAACACCATATATTTT. This rearrangement joins TRBV3-1 (or the pseudogene TRBV3-2) to TRBJ1-3, with a possible D match to TRBD1 (6 bases). Germline CDR1 and CDR2: LGHDT and YNNKEL (reference sequence). V lost 3 bases and J lost 3, with 12 bases in between. The CDR3 is 15 residues long.

The chain joins TRBV2 to TRBJ2-1, with D unclear. The CDR3 extends over 14 amino acids. V was cut by 4 bases and J by 0 bases, with 7 bases left in between. CDR1 and CDR2 from the germline V gene are SNHLY and FYNNEI. CDR3 in amino acids: CASSGAPSYNEQFF. CDR3 bases: TGTGCCAGCAGTGGGGCTCCCTCCTACAATGAGCAGTTCTTC.

To note about this clone: Its ends do not fully match the called genes, so a read error is possible. Other nucleotide sequences from this sample produce the same CDR3. This rearrangement joins TRBV2 to TRBJ1-2; no reliable D call. This CDR3 is 17 amino acids long. Germline V gene lookup returns CDR1 SNHLY and CDR2 FYNNEI. CDR3 in amino acids: CASREGAGGHLNYGYTF. CDR3 sequence (DNA): TGTGCCAGCAGAGAAGGTGCAGGCGGGCACCTTAACTATGGCTACACTTTC.

This clone was recorded once. The genes are TRBV2 and TRBJ2-5; tentative D call: TRBD2 (5 bases). The CDR3 spans 15 residues. Germline V gene data show CDR1 as SNHLY and CDR2 as FYNNEI. Between the trimmed V and J ends, which lost 10 bases and 2 bases, there was a span of 20 bases. This chain's CDR3 is CATNGGRGRQETQYF. For the CDR3, the DNA is TGTGCCACCAACGGAGGCCGCGGACGACAAGAGACCCAGTACTTC.

The rearrangement uses TRBV11-2 and TRBJ1-3, with a weak D call TRBD1 (6 bases). Trimming cost V 0 bases and J 0 bases, with 21 bases left between them. The germline V gene has CDR1 SGHAT and CDR2 FQNNGV. The CDR3 is made up of 20 amino acids. In DNA, the CDR3 is TGTGCCAGCAGCTTAGAGCGCCGGGATTACAGGGCTAGCTCTGGAAACACCATATATTTT. Encoded protein: CASSLERRDYRASSGNTIYF.

The CDR3 reads CASSPDRSDEQFF. Here the CDR3 DNA reads TGTGCCAGCAGTCCGGACAGATCCGATGAGCAGTTCTTC. The chain is built from TRBV12-3 or TRBV12-4 and TRBJ2-1; perhaps TRBD1 as D (6 bases). V dropped 5 bases and J dropped 8 bases, with 13 bases sitting between them. This CDR3 is built from 13 residues.

This chain connects TRBV9 to TRBJ1-1, with TRBD1 identical over 10 bases. The J segment lost 7 bases and the V segment lost 3 bases, leaving 15 bases of the junction unmatched. The CDR3 covers 17 residues. Germline CDR1 and CDR2: SGDLS and YYNGEE. This CDR3 reads CASSAKTGTGARGEAFF. Here the CDR3 DNA reads TGTGCCAGCAGCGCAAAGACCGGGACAGGGGCGAGGGGTGAAGCTTTCTTT.

The rearrangement links TRBV3-1 (or the pseudogene TRBV3-2) to TRBJ2-3; 10 nucleotides match TRBD2. This CDR3 has 19 residues. Germline lookup yields CDR1 LGHDT and CDR2 YNNKEL (reference sequence). After removal of 6 bases from V and 2 bases from J, the junction contained 17 bases not matched to a gene. CDR3 sequence: CASSPFIPTSGVSTDTQYF. The CDR3 nucleotides are TGTGCCAGCAGTCCCTTCATCCCCACTAGCGGGGTTTCCACAGATACGCAGTATTTT.

V gene TRBV24-1 combines with J gene TRBJ2-3, with 10 bases that match TRBD1. CDR3 length: 17 amino acids. Germline-derived CDR1 and CDR2 are KGHDR and SFDVKD. Losses at the gene ends were 3 bases for V and 4 bases for J; bases not matched to a gene: 9. CDR3 DNA sequence: TGTGCCACCAGTGATCCCAGGACAGGGGGGGGCCCAGATACGCAGTATTTT. Translating it yields CATSDPRTGGGPDTQYF.

V and J are TRBV18 and TRBJ1-2; D possibly corresponds to TRBD1 (6 bases). The CDR3 extends over 15 amino acids. Germline V gives CDR1 KGHSH, CDR2 LQKENI. The V and J ends lost 0 bases and 3 bases respectively, with 11 bases between them. DNA of the CDR3: TGTGCCAGCTCACCACCGATGTCAGGGGACTATGGCTACACCTTC. This gives the protein CASSPPMSGDYGYTF.

V and J are TRBV14 and TRBJ2-2; tentative D call: TRBD2 (5 bases). Germline values: CDR1 SGHDN, CDR2 FVKESK. The CDR3 sequence is 15 residues long. V lost 5 bases and J lost 1, with 11 bases in between. The CDR3: CASSVTTENTGELFF. The DNA of the CDR3 is TGTGCCAGCAGCGTGACTACAGAGAACACCGGGGAGCTGTTTTTT.

In its sample, this clone was seen once. The V and J genes are TRBV5-4 and TRBJ2-5, with 8 bases lining up with TRBD2. The CDR3 has 17 amino acids. Germline V lookup: CDR1 SGHNT, CDR2 YYREEE (reference sequence). The trim removed 4 bases at V and 3 bases at J, leaving 14 bases unmatched. CDR3: CASSRSGSGVTEETQYF. CDR3 bases: TGTGCCAGCAGCCGTAGTGGTAGCGGGGTAACCGAAGAGACCCAGTACTTC. The complete variable domain, with remaining parts taken from reference TRBV5-4 and TRBJ2-5, reads ETGVTQSPTHLIKTRGQQVTLRCSSQSGHNTVSWYQQALGQGPQFIFQYYREEENGRGNFPPRFSGLQFPNYSSELNVNALELDDSALYLCASSRSGSGVTEETQYFGPGTRLLVL.

This clone was counted once. The V and J genes are TRBV7-2 and TRBJ2-2, with D tentatively TRBD2 (5 bases). Germline CDR1 is SGHTA and CDR2 is FQGNSA. CDR3 length equals 16 residues. With 0 bases removed from V and 6 bases from J, the gap between germline ends came to 14 bases. The CDR3 DNA reads as TGTGCCAGCAGCTTAGCGGGAGCTGGGGTGGCCGGGGAGCTGTTTTTT. Protein sequence: CASSLAGAGVAGELFF.

The chain couples TRBV6-5 to TRBJ1-1; D is unclear. This CDR3 comprises 13 residues. The V gene's germline CDR1 is MNHEY and CDR2 SVGAGI. The V end lost 7 bases, the J end lost 4 bases, and 13 bases lay between the germline ends. CDR3 DNA: TGTGCCAGCAAATGGGAGTGGGGCACTGAAGCTTTCTTT. This sequence encodes CASKWEWGTEAFF.

The chain joins TRBV2 to TRBJ1-2, with no clear D. Trimming took 8 bases from V and 0 from J, leaving 10 bases between them. CDR3 length equals 13 residues. Germline CDR1 and CDR2: SNHLY and FYNNEI. CDR3 nucleotides: TGTGCCAGCGGTCAGGTCTCTAACTATGGCTACACCTTC. Translating gives CASGQVSNYGYTF.